The 5 T cell receptor beta chains listed next were all sequenced from one sample in a study of blood T cell repertoires in COVID-19 (dated by TCRdb to the early 2020s). The library was produced with the immunoSEQ multiplex PCR assay. Entries here come from immuneACCESS through TCRdb and include only in-frame sequences with V and J called. Some clones fail to appear in such tables; in the studies checked, an unresolved V gene covers under half of the shortfall, and the cause of the remainder is unknown. In all, the sample holds around 100,000 clones, and approximately 84% of those were seen once. Of the sample, approximately 8.1% falls within the top ten clones. Sequenced input: peripheral blood. The receptors derive from a woman aged 40 to 50 with acute or convalescent COVID-19.

The chain combines TRBV7-2 with TRBJ1-5; D is uncertain. The germline V and J ends were trimmed by 5 bases and 0 bases, with 5 bases remaining between them. CDR1 and CDR2 from the germline V gene are SGHTA and FQGNSA. The CDR3 covers 13 residues. The chain's CDR3 is CASSPYSNQPQHF. CDR3 in DNA: TGTGCCAGCAGCCCGTATAGCAATCAGCCCCAGCATTTT. Full variable domain (outside the CDR3, taken from reference TRBV7-2 and TRBJ1-5): GAGVSQSPSNKVTEKGKDVELRCDPISGHTALYWYRQSLGQGLEFLIYFQGNSAPDKSGLPSDRFSAERTGGSVSTLTIQRTQQEDSAVYLCASSPYSNQPQHFGDGTRLSIL.

The gene calls are TRBV23-1 and TRBJ1-6; no reliable D call. Being an ORF, TRBV23-1 has a function that is uncertain. CDR3 length: 19 residues. V dropped 3 bases and J dropped 10 bases, with 28 bases sitting between them. The CDR3 DNA reads TGCGCCAGCAGTCACTCTACTTCCCGGAGGGCCGATGAGGACTCACCCCTCCACTTT. This translates into CASSHSTSRRADEDSPLHF.

This chain uses TRBV6-6 with TRBJ1-3; 12 bases match TRBD1. J gave up 7 bases and V 0 bases, and 4 bases lay outside the gene matches. Germline CDR1 is MNHNY and CDR2 is SVGAGI (reference sequence). The CDR3 is 16 residues long. The CDR3 sequence: CASSYSAGTGGNTIYF. DNA of the CDR3: TGTGCCAGCAGTTACTCAGCCGGGACAGGGGGCAACACCATATATTTT.

As to this clone: An end of the junction does not agree with germline; a read error may underlie this. This chain uses TRBV6-5 with TRBJ2-7, with 9 bases matching TRBD2. The CDR3 contains 16 residues. Looked up from germline, CDR1 is MNHEY and CDR2 is SVGAGI. CDR3 nucleotides: TGTGCCAGCAGTTACCTCACTGGGCTAGCGGGGAAGAGTTTTCACTTC. Translated, it gives CASSYLTGLAGKSFHF.

The J gene is TRBJ1-2, the V gene TRBV7-2; maybe TRBD1 (6 bases). V was shortened by 5 bases and J by 5 bases, with 15 bases between the two germline ends. This CDR3 region has 14 residues. Germline loops: CDR1 SGHTA, CDR2 FQGNSA. The CDR3 DNA follows: TGTGCCAGCAGCCTAACACGGACAGTATATGGCTACACCTTC. Translating it yields CASSLTRTVYGYTF. Using reference TRBV7-2 and TRBJ1-2 for the parts outside the CDR3, the full variable domain is GAGVSQSPSNKVTEKGKDVELRCDPISGHTALYWYRQSLGQGLEFLIYFQGNSAPDKSGLPSDRFSAERTGGSVSTLTIQRTQQEDSAVYLCASSLTRTVYGYTFGSGTRLTVV.